This T cell receptor (beta chain) was profiled in a study of cytomegalovirus exposure and HLA in healthy donors. Findings and limits, study-wide: It was reported that the classifier diagnosed cytomegalovirus status with high specificity and sensitivity in both the original and validation cohorts. Rare TCR sequences predominated, though certain public TCRs were found in many donors.

Primers: 60 Vbeta forward and 13 Jbeta reverse. Data came from immunoSEQ multiplex PCR; TCRdb stores just in-frame clones and leaves some out. Seen here are some 190,000 clones, around four fifths observed once, and the top ten hold over 1.5%. About this clone itself: Its target is unknown.

This clonotype was sampled from a man in his forties or fifties in good health and CMV-seropositive. Sequenced material: PBMCs.

For the CDR3, the DNA is TGTGCCAGCACTAGCTCTGGAAACACCATATATTTT. Amino acid sequence: CASTSSGNTIYF. The V gene is TRBV6-1, the J gene TRBJ1-3; D ambiguous. Trimming left V 7 bases short and J 0 bases short, with 4 bases between. The length of the CDR3 is 12 residues. Germline-derived CDR1 and CDR2 are MNHNS and SASEGT.